The T cell receptor (beta chain) described here comes from a study of siplizumab effects on memory and regulatory T cells. Using immunoSEQ multiplex PCR, the repertoire was profiled, and TCRdb retains in-frame clones only, with some absent. The table lists just over 60,000 clones, roughly 85% of them singletons. Trimming cost V 5 bases and J 8 bases, with 16 bases left between them. CDR3 size: 13 residues. Germline V gene data show CDR1 as WNHNN and CDR2 as SYGVQD (reference sequence). The V and J genes are TRBV10-1 and TRBJ2-7, with D maybe TRBD1 (5 bases). Sequenced material: memory CD4+ T cells sorted from blood. The receptor was derived from a human donor in good health. The CDR3 loop reads CASSIGAATQQYF. CDR3 sequence (DNA): TGCGCCAGCAGTATAGGGGCAGCTACACAGCAGTACTTC.